This T cell receptor (beta chain) was identified during a study of T cell repertoires in cytomegalovirus infection. This clonotype was counted only a few times. Its specificity is not known. Germline CDR1 SEHNR, CDR2 FQNEAQ (reference sequence). The CDR3 runs to 13 residues. Trimming removed 3 bases from V and 6 bases from J; junction bases left unmatched: 0. Study-level results: CMV carriers having the relevant HLA were flagged by cumulative public TCR beta family frequency.

TCRdb re-derived calls from the reads in MiXCR, one entry per CDR3 protein. The table includes hundreds of thousands of distinct CDR3 sequences, roughly 34% detected once. The sequence was obtained from a human donor in good health (CMV status not recorded). Some clones in this sample may be carry-over from other donors' samples. The V call is TRBV7-9, the J call TRBJ2-7, with 12 bases identical to TRBD2. Here the sequenced sample was cultured PBMCs, taken from culture after CMV antigen stimulation. CDR3 in amino acids: CASSLTSGSEQYF. The DNA of the CDR3 is TGTGCCAGCAGCTTGACTAGCGGGAGCGAGCAGTACTTC.